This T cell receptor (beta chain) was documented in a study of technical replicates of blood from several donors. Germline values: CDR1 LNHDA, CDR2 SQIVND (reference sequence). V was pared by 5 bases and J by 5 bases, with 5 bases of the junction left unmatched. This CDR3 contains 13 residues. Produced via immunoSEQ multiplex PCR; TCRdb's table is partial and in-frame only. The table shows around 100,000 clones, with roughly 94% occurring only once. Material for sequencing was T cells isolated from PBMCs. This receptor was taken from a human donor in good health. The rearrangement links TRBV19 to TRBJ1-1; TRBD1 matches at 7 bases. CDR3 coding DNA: TGTGCCAGTAGTCTCAGGGGGGAGACTGAAGCTTTCTTT. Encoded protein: CASSLRGETEAFF.